Following are 12 T cell receptor beta chains from one sample sequenced in a study of blood T cell repertoires in COVID-19. TCRdb's copy holds only in-frame clones and misses some; the assay was immunoSEQ multiplex PCR. The sample holds 350,000 to 400,000 clones, about 90% seen once. The sample was peripheral blood. These receptors were taken from a man between 18 and 35 years old with active or convalescent COVID-19.

The rearrangement uses TRBV7-2 and TRBJ2-3; 10 nucleotides agree with TRBD2. CDR1 and CDR2 from the germline V gene are SGHTA and FQGNSA. The length of the CDR3 is 14 residues. The junction had 1 base not matched to a gene; V was cut back by 3 bases and J by 4 bases. The CDR3 loop reads CASSLLAGADTQYF. For the CDR3, the DNA is TGTGCCAGCAGCTTGCTAGCGGGGGCAGATACGCAGTATTTT.

The chain has TRBV10-2 and TRBJ2-5, with TRBD1 identical over 9 bases. V lost 2 bases and J lost 4; bases outside the gene matches: 8. The CDR3 totals 16 residues. Germline values: CDR1 WSHSY, CDR2 SAAADI. The CDR3 is CASSERLTGGGETQYF. In nucleotides, the CDR3 is TGCGCCAGCAGTGAGCGCCTGACAGGGGGGGGAGAGACCCAGTACTTC.

The chain joins TRBV7-2 to TRBJ1-3, with D possibly being TRBD1 (5 bases). Trimming took 10 bases from V and 2 from J, leaving 15 bases between them. This CDR3 spans 14 amino acids. The V gene's germline CDR1 is SGHTA and CDR2 FQGNSA. CDR3 DNA sequence: TGTGCCACCGGACATTCTCTCGCTGGAAACACCATATATTTT. Encoded protein: CATGHSLAGNTIYF.

The chain combines TRBV7-9 with TRBJ2-3; maybe TRBD2 (5 bases). The CDR3 covers 13 residues. Germline CDR1 SEHNR, CDR2 FQNEAQ (reference sequence). V lost 1 base to trimming and J lost 7 bases, with 9 bases between them. The CDR3 reads CASSLVSGNTQYF. In DNA form, the CDR3 reads TGTGCCAGCAGCTTAGTTTCCGGGAATACGCAGTATTTT. The whole variable domain, remainder taken from reference TRBV7-9 and TRBJ2-3, is DTGVSQNPRHKITKRGQNVTFRCDPISEHNRLYWYRQTLGQGPEFLTYFQNEAQLEKSRLLSDRFSAERPKGSFSTLEIQRTEQGDSAMYLCASSLVSGNTQYFGPGTRLTVL.

The CDR3 region is CASSLAKGGETQYF. The CDR3 coding sequence is TGCGCCAGCAGCTTGGCCAAAGGAGGGGAGACCCAGTACTTC. V usage is TRBV5-1 and J usage is TRBJ2-5, with D perhaps TRBD2 (6 bases). The germline V and J ends were trimmed by 0 bases and 5 bases, with 11 bases remaining between them. The CDR3 runs to 14 residues. The germline V gene has CDR1 SGHRS and CDR2 YFSETQ.

The V call is TRBV7-9, the J call TRBJ2-2, with 13 bases lining up with TRBD2. Germline CDR1 and CDR2: SEHNR and FQNEAQ (reference sequence). J lost 5 bases, V lost 0 bases, and 3 bases had no gene match. This CDR3 has 17 amino acids. Here the CDR3 reads CASSLAGLAGPTGELFF. CDR3 DNA sequence: TGTGCCAGCAGCTTAGCGGGACTAGCGGGGCCAACCGGGGAGCTGTTTTTT.

V is TRBV28 and J is TRBJ2-4, with 9 bases lining up with TRBD1. The germline V gene has CDR1 MDHEN and CDR2 SYDVKM. V was clipped by 7 bases and J by 4 bases; unmatched bases: 8. The length of the CDR3 is 15 residues. CDR3: CASTRTGDNKNIQYF. In nucleotides, the CDR3 is TGTGCCAGCACTCGGACAGGGGATAATAAAAACATTCAGTACTTC.

About this clone: Other nucleotide sequences from this sample produce the same CDR3. V and J are TRBV18 and TRBJ1-5; D is unclear. Germline-derived CDR1 and CDR2 are KGHSH and LQKENI. The V end was cut by 3 bases, the J end by 7 bases, with 10 bases between. The CDR3 extends over 13 amino acids. The CDR3: CASSPEGRQPQHF. CDR3 DNA sequence: TGTGCCAGCTCACCCGAGGGTCGGCAGCCCCAGCATTTT.

The chain combines TRBV28 with TRBJ2-2; no firm D call. This CDR3 is 15 amino acids long. Trimming removed 5 bases from V and 2 bases from J, with 12 bases in between. CDR1 is MDHEN, CDR2 SYDVKM, per germline. The CDR3 region is CASSGHSINTGELFF. The CDR3 coding sequence is TGTGCCAGCAGTGGTCACTCCATTAACACCGGGGAGCTGTTTTTT.

The rearrangement links TRBV6-2 or TRBV6-3 to TRBJ2-7; D is possibly TRBD1 (5 bases). V was cut by 3 bases and J by 4 bases, with 22 bases left in between. The CDR3 contains 17 residues. Germline V CDR1 and CDR2: MNHEY, SVGEGT. As DNA, the CDR3 is TGTGCCAGCAGTTATGGGCTCATACAGGACCCTGGGTACGAGCAGTACTTC. Translation gives CASSYGLIQDPGYEQYF.

The chain is built from TRBV6-1 and TRBJ2-5; 12 bases agree with TRBD1. Trimming took 2 bases from V and 5 from J; bases not matched to a gene: 6. The CDR3 length is 16 residues. Per germline, CDR1 MNHNS and CDR2 SASEGT. CDR3 nucleotide sequence: TGTGCCAGCAGTGAACTTCAGGGACAGGGGGCGGAGACCCAGTACTTC. This sequence encodes CASSELQGQGAETQYF.

The chain carries TRBV19 and TRBJ1-5, with TRBD1 matching 7 bases. The V and J ends lost 9 bases and 9 bases, in that order; junction bases with no gene match: 17. The CDR3 is made up of 15 amino acids. Germline loops: CDR1 LNHDA, CDR2 SQIVND (reference sequence). The CDR3 spells CASAILDREVLPQHF. The CDR3 DNA is TGTGCCAGCGCGATACTCGACAGGGAGGTTTTGCCCCAGCATTTT.